This T cell receptor (beta chain) appears in the sequencing data of a study of a mutant IDH1 vaccine in newly diagnosed glioma. Study-wide results and caveats: Pseudoprogression seemed unlinked to shifts in top peripheral T cell clonotypes.

Indicated time point: baseline, week 1 (first vaccination visit). Specified treatment: pre-vaccination baseline after standard-of-care therapy. Some clones are missing from TCRdb's copy, which holds only in-frame ones; the method was immunoSEQ multiplex PCR. The sample records roughly 15,000 clones, 80% to 90% being singletons. This clone appeared a few times. Antigen unknown. This TCR was recovered from a woman aged 40 to 50 with glioma. Some clones in this sample may be carry-over from other donors' samples. The starting material was PBMCs, obtained from a glioma patient treated with radiotherapy, temozolomide or both.

CDR3 loop: CAISAGQLLGNSPLHF. CDR3 coding DNA: TGTGCCATCAGTGCTGGGCAACTCTTAGGTAATTCACCCCTCCACTTT. V gene TRBV10-3 combines with J gene TRBJ1-6; D not certain. Per the germline V gene, CDR1 is ENHRY and CDR2 is SYGVKD. The CDR3 is made up of 16 amino acids. The germline V and J ends were trimmed by 4 bases and 6 bases, with 16 bases remaining between them.